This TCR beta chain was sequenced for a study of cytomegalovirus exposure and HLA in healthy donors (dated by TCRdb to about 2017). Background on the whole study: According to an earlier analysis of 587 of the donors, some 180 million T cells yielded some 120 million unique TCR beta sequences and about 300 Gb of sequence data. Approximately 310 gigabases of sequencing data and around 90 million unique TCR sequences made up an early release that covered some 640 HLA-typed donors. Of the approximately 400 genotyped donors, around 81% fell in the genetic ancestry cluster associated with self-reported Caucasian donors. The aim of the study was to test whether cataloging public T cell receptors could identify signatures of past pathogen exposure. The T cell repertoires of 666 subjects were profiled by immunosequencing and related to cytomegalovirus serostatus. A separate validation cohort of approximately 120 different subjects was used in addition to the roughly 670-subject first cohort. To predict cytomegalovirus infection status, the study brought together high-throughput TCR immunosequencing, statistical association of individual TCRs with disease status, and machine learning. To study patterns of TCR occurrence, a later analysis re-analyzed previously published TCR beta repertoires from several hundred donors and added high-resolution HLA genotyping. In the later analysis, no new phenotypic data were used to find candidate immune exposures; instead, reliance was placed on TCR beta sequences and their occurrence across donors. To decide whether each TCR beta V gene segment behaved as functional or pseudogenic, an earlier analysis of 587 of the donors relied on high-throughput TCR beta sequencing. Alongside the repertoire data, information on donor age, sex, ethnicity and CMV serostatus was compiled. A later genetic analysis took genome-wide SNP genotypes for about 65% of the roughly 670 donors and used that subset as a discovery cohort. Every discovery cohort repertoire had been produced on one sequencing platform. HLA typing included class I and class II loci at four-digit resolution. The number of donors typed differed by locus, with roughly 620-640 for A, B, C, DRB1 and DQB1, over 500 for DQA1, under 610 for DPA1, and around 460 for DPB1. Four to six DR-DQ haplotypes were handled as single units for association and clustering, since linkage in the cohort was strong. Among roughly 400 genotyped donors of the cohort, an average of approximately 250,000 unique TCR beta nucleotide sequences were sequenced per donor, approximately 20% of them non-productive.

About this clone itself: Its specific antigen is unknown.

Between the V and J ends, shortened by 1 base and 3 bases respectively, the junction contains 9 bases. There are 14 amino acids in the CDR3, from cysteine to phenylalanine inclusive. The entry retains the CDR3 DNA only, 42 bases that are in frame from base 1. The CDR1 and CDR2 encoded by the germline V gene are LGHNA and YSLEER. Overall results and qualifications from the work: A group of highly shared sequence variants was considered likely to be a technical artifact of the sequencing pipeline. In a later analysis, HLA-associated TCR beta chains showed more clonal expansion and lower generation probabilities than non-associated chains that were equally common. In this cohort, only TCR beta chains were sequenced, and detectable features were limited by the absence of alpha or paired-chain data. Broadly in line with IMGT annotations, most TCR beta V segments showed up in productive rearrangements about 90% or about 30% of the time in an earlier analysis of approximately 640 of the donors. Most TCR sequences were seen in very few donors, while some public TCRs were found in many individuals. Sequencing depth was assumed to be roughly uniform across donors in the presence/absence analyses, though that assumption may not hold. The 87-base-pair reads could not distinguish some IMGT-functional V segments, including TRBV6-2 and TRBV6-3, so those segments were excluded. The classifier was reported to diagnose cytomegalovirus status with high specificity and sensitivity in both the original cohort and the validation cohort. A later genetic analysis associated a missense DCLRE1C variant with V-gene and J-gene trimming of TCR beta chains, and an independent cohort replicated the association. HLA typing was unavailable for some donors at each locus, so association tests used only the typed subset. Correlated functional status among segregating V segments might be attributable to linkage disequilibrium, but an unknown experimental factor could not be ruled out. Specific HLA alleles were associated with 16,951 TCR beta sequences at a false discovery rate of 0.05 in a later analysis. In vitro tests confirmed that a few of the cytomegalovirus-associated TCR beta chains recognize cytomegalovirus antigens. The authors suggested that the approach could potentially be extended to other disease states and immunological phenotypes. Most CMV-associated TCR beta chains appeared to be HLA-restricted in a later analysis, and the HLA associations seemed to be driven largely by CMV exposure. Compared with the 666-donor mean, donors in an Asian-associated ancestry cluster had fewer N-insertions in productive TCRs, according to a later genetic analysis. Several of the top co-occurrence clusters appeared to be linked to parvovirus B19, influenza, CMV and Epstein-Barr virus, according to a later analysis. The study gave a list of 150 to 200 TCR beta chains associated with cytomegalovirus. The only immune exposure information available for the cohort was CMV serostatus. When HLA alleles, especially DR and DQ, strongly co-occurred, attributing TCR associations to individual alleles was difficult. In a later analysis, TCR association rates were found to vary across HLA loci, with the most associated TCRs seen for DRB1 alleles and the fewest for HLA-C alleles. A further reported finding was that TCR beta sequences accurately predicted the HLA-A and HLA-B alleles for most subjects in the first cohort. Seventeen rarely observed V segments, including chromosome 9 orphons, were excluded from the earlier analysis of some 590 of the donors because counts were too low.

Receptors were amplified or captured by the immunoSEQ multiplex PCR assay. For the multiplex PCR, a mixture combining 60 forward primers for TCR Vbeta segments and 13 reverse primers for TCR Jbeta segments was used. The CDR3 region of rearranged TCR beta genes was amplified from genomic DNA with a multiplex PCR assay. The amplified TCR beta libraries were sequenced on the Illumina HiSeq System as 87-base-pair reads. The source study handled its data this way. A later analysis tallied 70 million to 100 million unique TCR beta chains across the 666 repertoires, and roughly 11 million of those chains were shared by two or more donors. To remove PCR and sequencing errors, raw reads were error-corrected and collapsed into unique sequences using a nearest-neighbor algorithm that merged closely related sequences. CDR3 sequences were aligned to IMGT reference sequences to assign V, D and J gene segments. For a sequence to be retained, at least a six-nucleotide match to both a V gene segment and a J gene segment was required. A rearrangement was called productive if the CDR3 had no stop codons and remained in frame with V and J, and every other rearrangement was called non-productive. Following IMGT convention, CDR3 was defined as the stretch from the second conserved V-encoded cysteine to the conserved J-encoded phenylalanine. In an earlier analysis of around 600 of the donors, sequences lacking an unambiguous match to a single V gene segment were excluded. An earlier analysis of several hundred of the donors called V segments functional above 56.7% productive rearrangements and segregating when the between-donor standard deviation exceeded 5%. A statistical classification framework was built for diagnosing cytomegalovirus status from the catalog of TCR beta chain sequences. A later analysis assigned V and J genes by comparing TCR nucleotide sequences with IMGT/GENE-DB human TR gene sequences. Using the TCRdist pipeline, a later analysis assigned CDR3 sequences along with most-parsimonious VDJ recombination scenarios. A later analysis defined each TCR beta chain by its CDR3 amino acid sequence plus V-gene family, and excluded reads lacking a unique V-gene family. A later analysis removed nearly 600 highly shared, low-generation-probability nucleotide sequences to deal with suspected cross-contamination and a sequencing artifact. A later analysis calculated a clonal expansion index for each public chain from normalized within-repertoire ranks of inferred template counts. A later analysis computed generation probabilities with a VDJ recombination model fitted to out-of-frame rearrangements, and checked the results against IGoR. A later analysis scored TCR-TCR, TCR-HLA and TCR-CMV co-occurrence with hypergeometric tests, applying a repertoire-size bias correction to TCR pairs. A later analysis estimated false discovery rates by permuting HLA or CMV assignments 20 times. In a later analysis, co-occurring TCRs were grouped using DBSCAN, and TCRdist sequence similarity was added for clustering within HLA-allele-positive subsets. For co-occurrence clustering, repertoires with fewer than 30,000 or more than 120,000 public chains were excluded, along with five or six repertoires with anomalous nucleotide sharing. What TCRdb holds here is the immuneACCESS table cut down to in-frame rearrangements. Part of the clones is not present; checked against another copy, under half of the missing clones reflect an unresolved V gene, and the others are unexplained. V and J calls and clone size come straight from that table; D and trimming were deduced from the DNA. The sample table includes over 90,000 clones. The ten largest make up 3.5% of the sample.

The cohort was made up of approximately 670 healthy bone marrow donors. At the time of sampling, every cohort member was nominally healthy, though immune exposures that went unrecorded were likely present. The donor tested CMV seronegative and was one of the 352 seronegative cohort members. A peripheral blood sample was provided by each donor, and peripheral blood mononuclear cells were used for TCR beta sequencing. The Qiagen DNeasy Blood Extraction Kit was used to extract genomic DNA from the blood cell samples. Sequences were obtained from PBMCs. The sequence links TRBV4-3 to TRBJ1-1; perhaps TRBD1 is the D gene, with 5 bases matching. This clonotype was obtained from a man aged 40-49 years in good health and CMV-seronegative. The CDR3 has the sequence CASSQVRADTEAFF. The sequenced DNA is TGCGCCAGCAGCCAAGTCAGGGCGGACACTGAAGCTTTCTTT.